A selection of T cell receptor beta chains follows, all from one sample in a study of cytomegalovirus exposure and HLA in healthy donors. Clones were sequenced by immunoSEQ multiplex PCR, and TCRdb holds only the in-frame ones, with some missing. Of around 85,000 clones in the sample, 80% are singletons; the top ten hold around 25%. Input material: PBMCs. The receptors originated from a woman aged 50 to 60 in good health and CMV-seropositive. Both conserved end residues are part of each CDR3. The order of the fields is CDR3 length, V gene, D gene, J gene, clone size, CDR3 protein, CDR3 DNA. A D gene is named only where the DNA matches it firmly. Size is stated for part of the rows, as once, few or many counts, or as a class when the clone is expanded.

len: 17
v_gene: TRBV2
d_gene: TRBD1
j_gene: TRBJ1-1
abundance: .
CDR3aa: CASSDPGTGAVNTEAFF
CDR3nt: TGTGCCAGCAGCGACCCCGGGACAGGGGCCGTGAACACTGAAGCTTTCTTT

len: 14
v_gene: TRBV7-3
d_gene: TRBD1
j_gene: TRBJ1-6
abundance: .
CDR3aa: CASRGQGVSSPLHF
CDR3nt: TGTGCCAGCCGGGGACAGGGGGTTAGTTCACCCCTCCACTTT

len: 13
v_gene: TRBV2
d_gene: .
j_gene: TRBJ2-7
abundance: .
CDR3aa: CASSEGPAYEQYF
CDR3nt: TGTGCCAGCAGTGAAGGGCCAGCCTACGAGCAGTACTTC

len: 11
v_gene: TRBV7-9
d_gene: .
j_gene: TRBJ2-2
abundance: .
CDR3aa: CASSFSPELFF
CDR3nt: TGTGCCAGCAGCTTTAGTCCGGAGCTGTTTTTT

len: 15
v_gene: TRBV2
d_gene: .
j_gene: TRBJ2-4
abundance: once
CDR3aa: CASSGQEDRQNIQYF
CDR3nt: TGTGCCAGCAGTGGACAGGAGGATAGGCAAAACATTCAGTACTTC

len: 15
v_gene: TRBV15
d_gene: TRBD2
j_gene: TRBJ2-1
abundance: .
CDR3aa: CATSRGGTSNNEQFF
CDR3nt: TGTGCCACCAGCAGAGGAGGGACTAGCAATAATGAGCAGTTCTTC

len: 16
v_gene: TRBV21-1
d_gene: .
j_gene: TRBJ2-1
abundance: .
CDR3aa: CASSKKGGKSYNEQFF
CDR3nt: TGTGCCAGCAGCAAAAAGGGAGGGAAATCGTACAATGAGCAGTTCTTC

len: 14
v_gene: TRBV28
d_gene: .
j_gene: TRBJ1-5
abundance: .
CDR3aa: CASSLWQGYQPQHF
CDR3nt: TGTGCCAGCAGTTTATGGCAGGGTTATCAGCCCCAGCATTTT

len: 15
v_gene: TRBV10-2
d_gene: .
j_gene: TRBJ2-5
abundance: .
CDR3aa: CASMGFSGTQETQYF
CDR3nt: TGCGCCAGCATGGGATTTAGCGGAACCCAAGAGACCCAGTACTTC

len: 13
v_gene: TRBV6-1
d_gene: TRBD2
j_gene: TRBJ2-4
abundance: .
CDR3aa: CASAGVSKNIQYF
CDR3nt: TGTGCCAGCGCGGGGGTTTCCAAAAACATTCAGTACTTC

len: 13
v_gene: TRBV6-1
d_gene: .
j_gene: TRBJ1-4
abundance: .
CDR3aa: CASSSGQGEKLFF
CDR3nt: .

len: 14
v_gene: TRBV5-1
d_gene: TRBD2
j_gene: TRBJ2-7
abundance: .
CDR3aa: CASSLLVAGDEQYF
CDR3nt: TGCGCCAGCAGCTTGTTGGTAGCGGGGGACGAGCAGTACTTC

len: 11
v_gene: TRBV20-1
d_gene: .
j_gene: TRBJ2-1
abundance: few
CDR3aa: CSARDQIEQFF
CDR3nt: TGCAGTGCTAGAGACCAGATTGAGCAGTTCTTC

len: 14
v_gene: TRBV30
d_gene: .
j_gene: TRBJ1-5
abundance: once
CDR3aa: CAWSVLSRNQPQHF
CDR3nt: TGTGCCTGGAGTGTACTTTCGCGCAATCAGCCCCAGCATTTT

len: 16
v_gene: TRBV6-6
d_gene: .
j_gene: TRBJ1-6
abundance: .
CDR3aa: CASSYSRIEYNSPLHF
CDR3nt: TGTGCCAGCAGTTACTCGAGGATAGAATATAATTCACCCCTCCACTTT

len: 15
v_gene: TRBV5-4
d_gene: TRBD1
j_gene: TRBJ1-2
abundance: .
CDR3aa: CASSQKTTGGGGYTF
CDR3nt: TGTGCCAGCAGCCAAAAAACGACAGGGGGGGGAGGCTACACCTTC

len: 17
v_gene: TRBV12-5
d_gene: .
j_gene: TRBJ2-7
abundance: .
CDR3aa: CASGLVLSGRGTHEQYF
CDR3nt: TGTGCTAGTGGTTTGGTACTCTCGGGAAGGGGGACCCACGAGCAGTACTTC